This entry concerns a single TCR beta chain. Antigen unknown. These data are taken from a study of CD8 T cell repertoires and HIV-1 epitope variants. Study in general: T cells were stimulated with Twenty-five Gag and Nef peptides separately. Controls were a CMV, EBV and flu pool, Ebola AY9, and no peptide. T cells were cultured for 9 to 11 days with cytokines added on days 3 and 7.

Libraries were prepared by immunoSEQ multiplex PCR; TCRdb keeps only in-frame clonotypes and omits some of them. The sample lists 4,500 to 6,000 clones, 50% to 75% occurring once. This CDR3 comprises 14 residues. Between the trimmed V and J ends, which lost 3 bases and 3 bases, there was a span of 12 bases. Germline loops: CDR1 SNHLY, CDR2 FYNNEI. Study observations and caveats: The assay identified only TCR beta chains of antigen-proliferating T cells.

Material: cultured CD8+ T cells derived from PBMCs. V is TRBV2 and J is TRBJ2-7; D might be TRBD1 (6 bases). The TCR originated in a male donor with HIV. CDR3 nucleotide sequence: TGTGCCAGCAGTGATCGACAGGCTGACTACGAGCAGTACTTC. Its translation is CASSDRQADYEQYF.